This T cell receptor beta chain derives from a study of response to subunit inactivated influenza vaccine. The CDR3 contains 16 residues. Germline-derived CDR1 and CDR2 are LGHDT and YNNKEL (reference sequence). Trimming cost V 4 bases and J 6 bases; bases outside gene matches: 12. Study results and limitations: Authors suggested that a seasonal influenza vaccination recruits few new T cells each time.

TCRdb processed the RT-PCR reads anew with MiXCR; each CDR3 protein has one entry. The sample includes more than 450,000 distinct CDR3 sequences, 12% of them seen just once. This clonotype turned up a few times. Its antigen is as yet unknown. This chain uses TRBV3-1 with TRBJ2-1; TRBD2 agrees at 7 bases. This TCR came from a man between 45 and 60 years old who received an inactivated influenza vaccine. The material was PBMCs from blood, obtained on the day of vaccination. CDR3 sequence: CASSRRGGGGLNEQFF. Written as DNA, the CDR3 is TGTGCCAGCAGCCGAAGGGGCGGGGGAGGCCTCAATGAGCAGTTCTTC.